The following is a T cell receptor beta chain sequence with its context. This record belongs to a study of blood T cell repertoires in COVID-19. Study in general: There were acute and convalescent COVID-19 samples, and they came from the United States, Italy and Spain. In each case, the material was cDNA or gDNA derived from T cells, B-cell-depleted T cells, or PBMCs.

TCRdb keeps only in-frame clones here, not all; method: immunoSEQ multiplex PCR. The table has 140,000 to 150,000 clones, 76% seen once. Germline V gene sequence: CDR1 SGHTA, CDR2 FQGTGA. The CDR3 contains 14 residues. V gave up 5 bases and J gave up 3 bases, with 13 bases separating them. Source material: peripheral blood. The sequence came from a man in his sixties with acute or convalescent COVID-19. The rearrangement links TRBV7-3 to TRBJ2-5; weak D call: TRBD2 (6 bases). The CDR3 coding sequence is TGTGCCAGCAGCCCGGGACTCTCAAAAGAGACCCAGTACTTC. Its protein is CASSPGLSKETQYF.